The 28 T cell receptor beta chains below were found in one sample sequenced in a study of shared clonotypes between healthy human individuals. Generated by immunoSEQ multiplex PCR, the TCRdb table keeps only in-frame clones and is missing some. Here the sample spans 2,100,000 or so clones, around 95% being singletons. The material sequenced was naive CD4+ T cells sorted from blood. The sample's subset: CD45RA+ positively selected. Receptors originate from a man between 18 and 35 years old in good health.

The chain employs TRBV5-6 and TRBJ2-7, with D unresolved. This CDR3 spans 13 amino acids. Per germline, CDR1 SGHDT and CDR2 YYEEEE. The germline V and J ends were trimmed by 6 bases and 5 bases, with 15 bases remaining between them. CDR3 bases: TGTGCCAGCACCTTTTGGGGTGAGGACGAGCAGTACTTC. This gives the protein CASTFWGEDEQYF.

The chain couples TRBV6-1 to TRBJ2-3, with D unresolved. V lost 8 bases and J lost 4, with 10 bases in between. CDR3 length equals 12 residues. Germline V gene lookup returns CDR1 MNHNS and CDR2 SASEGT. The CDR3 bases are TGTGCCAGCGGTTCCGGGTCAGATACGCAGTATTTT. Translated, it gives CASGSGSDTQYF.

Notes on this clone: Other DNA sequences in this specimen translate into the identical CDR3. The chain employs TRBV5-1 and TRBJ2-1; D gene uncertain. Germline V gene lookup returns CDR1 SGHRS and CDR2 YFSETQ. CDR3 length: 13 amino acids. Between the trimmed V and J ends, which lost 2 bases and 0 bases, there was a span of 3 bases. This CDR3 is CASSFASYNEQFF. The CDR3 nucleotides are TGCGCCAGCAGCTTTGCCTCCTACAATGAGCAGTTCTTC.

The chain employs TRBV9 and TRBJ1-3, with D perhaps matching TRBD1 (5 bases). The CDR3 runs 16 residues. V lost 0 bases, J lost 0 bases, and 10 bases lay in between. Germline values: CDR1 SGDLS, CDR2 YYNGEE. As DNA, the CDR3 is TGTGCCAGCAGCGTAGATGGACATGCCTCTGGAAACACCATATATTTT. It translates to CASSVDGHASGNTIYF.

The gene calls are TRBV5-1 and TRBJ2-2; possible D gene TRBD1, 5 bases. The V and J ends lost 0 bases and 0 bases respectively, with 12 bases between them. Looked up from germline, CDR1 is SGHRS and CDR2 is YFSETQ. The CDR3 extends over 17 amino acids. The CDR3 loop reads CASSLAVGEPNTGELFF. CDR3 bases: TGCGCCAGCAGCTTGGCCGTAGGGGAACCGAACACCGGGGAGCTGTTTTTT. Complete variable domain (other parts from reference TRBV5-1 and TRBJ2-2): KAGVTQTPRYLIKTRGQQVTLSCSPISGHRSVSWYQQTPGQGLQFLFEYFSETQRNKGNFPGRFSGRQFSNSRSEMNVSTLELGDSALYLCASSLAVGEPNTGELFFGEGSRLTVL.

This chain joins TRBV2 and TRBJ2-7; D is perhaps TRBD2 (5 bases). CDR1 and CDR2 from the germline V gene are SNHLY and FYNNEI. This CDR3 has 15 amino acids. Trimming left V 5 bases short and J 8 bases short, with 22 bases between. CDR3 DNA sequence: TGTGCCAGCAGTCCCTCGACGGGATCCCCTAACAAGCAGTACTTC. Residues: CASSPSTGSPNKQYF.

The CDR3 bases are TGCGCCAGCAGCCAAGATATGGTGCCCGGAAACACCATATATTTT. It codes for CASSQDMVPGNTIYF. The J gene is TRBJ1-3, the V gene TRBV4-3; D unresolved. Trimming removed 0 bases from V and 4 bases from J, with 10 bases in between. Germline loops: CDR1 LGHNA, CDR2 YSLEER. This CDR3 contains 15 residues.

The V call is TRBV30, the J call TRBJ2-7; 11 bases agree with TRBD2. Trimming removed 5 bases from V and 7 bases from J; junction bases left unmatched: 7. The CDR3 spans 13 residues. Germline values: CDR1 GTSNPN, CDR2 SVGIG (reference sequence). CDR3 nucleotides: TGTGCCTGGGGACTAGCGGGTTTCGGGGAGCAGTACTTC. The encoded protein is CAWGLAGFGEQYF.

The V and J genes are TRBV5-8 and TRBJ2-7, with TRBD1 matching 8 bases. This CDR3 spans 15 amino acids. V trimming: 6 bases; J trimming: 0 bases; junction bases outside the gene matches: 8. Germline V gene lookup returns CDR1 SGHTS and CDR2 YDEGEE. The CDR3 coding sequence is TGTGCCAGCACCCGACAGGGGTACATCTCCTACGAGCAGTACTTC. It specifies CASTRQGYISYEQYF.

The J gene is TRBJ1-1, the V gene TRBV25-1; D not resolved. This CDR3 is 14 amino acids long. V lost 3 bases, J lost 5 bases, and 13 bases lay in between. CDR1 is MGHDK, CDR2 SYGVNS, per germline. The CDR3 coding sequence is TGTGCCAGCAGTGAGGTGGGGAAAAGGACTGAAGCTTTCTTT. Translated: CASSEVGKRTEAFF.

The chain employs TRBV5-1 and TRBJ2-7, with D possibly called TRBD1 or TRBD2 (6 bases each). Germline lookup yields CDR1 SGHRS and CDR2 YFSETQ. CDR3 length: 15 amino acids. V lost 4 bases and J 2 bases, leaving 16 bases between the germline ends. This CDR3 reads CASSPRGDIPYEQYF. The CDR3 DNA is TGCGCCAGCAGCCCAAGGGGGGACATTCCCTACGAGCAGTACTTC.

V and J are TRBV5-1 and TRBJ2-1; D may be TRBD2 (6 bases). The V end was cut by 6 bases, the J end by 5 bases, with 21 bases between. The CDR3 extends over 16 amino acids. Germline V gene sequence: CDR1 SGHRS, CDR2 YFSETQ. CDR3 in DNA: TGCGCCAGCAACCTCCTGCGGTCTAGCGCTAACAATGAGCAGTTCTTC. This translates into CASNLLRSSANNEQFF. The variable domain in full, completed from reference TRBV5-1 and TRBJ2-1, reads KAGVTQTPRYLIKTRGQQVTLSCSPISGHRSVSWYQQTPGQGLQFLFEYFSETQRNKGNFPGRFSGRQFSNSRSEMNVSTLELGDSALYLCASNLLRSSANNEQFFGPGTRLTVL.

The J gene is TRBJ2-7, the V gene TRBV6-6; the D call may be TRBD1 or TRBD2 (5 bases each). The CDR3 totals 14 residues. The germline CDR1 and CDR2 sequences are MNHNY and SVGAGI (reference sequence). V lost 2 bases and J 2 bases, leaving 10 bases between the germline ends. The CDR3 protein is CASSYLGDAYEQYF. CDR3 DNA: TGTGCCAGCAGTTACCTGGGGGACGCCTACGAGCAGTACTTC.

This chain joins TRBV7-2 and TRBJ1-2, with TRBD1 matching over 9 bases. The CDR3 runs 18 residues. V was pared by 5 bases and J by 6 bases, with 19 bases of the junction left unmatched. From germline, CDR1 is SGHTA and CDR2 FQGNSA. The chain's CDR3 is CASSLTGTGFLQGDGYTF. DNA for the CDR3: TGTGCCAGCAGCCTCACCGGGACAGGGTTCCTCCAAGGCGATGGCTACACCTTC.

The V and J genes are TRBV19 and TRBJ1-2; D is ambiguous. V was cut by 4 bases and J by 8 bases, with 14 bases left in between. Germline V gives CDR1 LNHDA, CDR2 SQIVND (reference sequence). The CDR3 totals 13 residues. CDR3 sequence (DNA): TGTGCCAGTAGTACCCTGAGCGGAGTGGGCTACACCTTC. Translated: CASSTLSGVGYTF. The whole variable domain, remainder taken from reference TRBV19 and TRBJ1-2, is DGGITQSPKYLFRKEGQNVTLSCEQNLNHDAMYWYRQDPGQGLRLIYYSQIVNDFQKGDIAEGYSVSREKKESFPLTVTSAQKNPTAFYLCASSTLSGVGYTFGSGTRLTVV.

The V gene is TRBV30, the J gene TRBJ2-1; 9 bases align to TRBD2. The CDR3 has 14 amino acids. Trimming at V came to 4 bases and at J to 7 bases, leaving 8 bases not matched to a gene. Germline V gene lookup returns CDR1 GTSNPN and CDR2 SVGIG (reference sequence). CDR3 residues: CAWTQRAGGNEQFF. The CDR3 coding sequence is TGTGCCTGGACTCAACGAGCGGGAGGTAATGAGCAGTTCTTC.

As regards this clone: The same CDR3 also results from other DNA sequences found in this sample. In DNA form, the CDR3 reads TGTGCCAGCAGCCCATCTGCCGATACGCAGTATTTT. Encoded protein: CASSPSADTQYF. The chain couples TRBV7-9 to TRBJ2-3, with D hard to call. Trimming cost V 5 bases and J 6 bases, with 9 bases left between them. This CDR3 is 12 amino acids long. CDR1 SEHNR and CDR2 FQNEAQ come from the germline V gene (reference sequence).

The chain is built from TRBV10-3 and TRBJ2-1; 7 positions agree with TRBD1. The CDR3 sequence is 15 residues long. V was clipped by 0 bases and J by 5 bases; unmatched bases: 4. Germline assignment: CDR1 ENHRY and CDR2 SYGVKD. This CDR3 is CAISESGTVNNEQFF. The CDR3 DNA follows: TGTGCCATCAGTGAGTCAGGGACAGTGAACAATGAGCAGTTCTTC.

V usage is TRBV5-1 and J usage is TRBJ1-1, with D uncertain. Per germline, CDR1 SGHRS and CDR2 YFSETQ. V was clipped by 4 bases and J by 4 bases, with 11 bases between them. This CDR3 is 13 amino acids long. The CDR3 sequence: CASSVRLGTEAFF. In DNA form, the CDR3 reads TGCGCCAGCAGCGTCCGACTGGGCACTGAAGCTTTCTTT.

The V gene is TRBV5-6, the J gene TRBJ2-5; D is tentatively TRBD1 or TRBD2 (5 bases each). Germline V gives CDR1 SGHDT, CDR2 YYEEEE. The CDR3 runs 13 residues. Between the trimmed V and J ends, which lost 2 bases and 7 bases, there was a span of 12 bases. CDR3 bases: TGTGCCAGCAGCTTCCCTTTTGGGGGGACCCAGTACTTC. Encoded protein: CASSFPFGGTQYF. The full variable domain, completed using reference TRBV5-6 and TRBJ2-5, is DAGVTQSPTHLIKTRGQQVTLRCSPKSGHDTVSWYQQALGQGPQFIFQYYEEEERQRGNFPDRFSGHQFPNYSSELNVNALLLGDSALYLCASSFPFGGTQYFGPGTRLLVL.

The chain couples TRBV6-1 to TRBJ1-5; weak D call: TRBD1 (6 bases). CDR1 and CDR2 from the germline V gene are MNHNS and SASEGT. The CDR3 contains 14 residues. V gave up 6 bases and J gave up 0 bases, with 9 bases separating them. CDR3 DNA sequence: TGTGCCAGCAGAAAAGGGGGTAGCAATCAGCCCCAGCATTTT. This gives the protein CASRKGGSNQPQHF.

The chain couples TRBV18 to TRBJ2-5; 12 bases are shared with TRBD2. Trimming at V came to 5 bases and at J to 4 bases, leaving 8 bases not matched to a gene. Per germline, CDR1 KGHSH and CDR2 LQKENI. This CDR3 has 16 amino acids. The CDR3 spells CASSSLAGGRPETQYF. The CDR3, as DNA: TGTGCCAGCTCAAGTCTAGCGGGAGGGAGGCCAGAGACCCAGTACTTC.

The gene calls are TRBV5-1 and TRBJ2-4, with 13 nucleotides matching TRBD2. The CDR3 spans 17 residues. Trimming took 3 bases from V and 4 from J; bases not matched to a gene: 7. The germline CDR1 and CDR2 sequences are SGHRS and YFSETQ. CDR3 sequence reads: CASSSTSGRDLKNIQYF. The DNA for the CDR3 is TGCGCCAGCAGCTCCACTAGCGGGAGGGACTTAAAAAACATTCAGTACTTC. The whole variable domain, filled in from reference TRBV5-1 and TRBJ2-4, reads KAGVTQTPRYLIKTRGQQVTLSCSPISGHRSVSWYQQTPGQGLQFLFEYFSETQRNKGNFPGRFSGRQFSNSRSEMNVSTLELGDSALYLCASSSTSGRDLKNIQYFGAGTRLSVL.

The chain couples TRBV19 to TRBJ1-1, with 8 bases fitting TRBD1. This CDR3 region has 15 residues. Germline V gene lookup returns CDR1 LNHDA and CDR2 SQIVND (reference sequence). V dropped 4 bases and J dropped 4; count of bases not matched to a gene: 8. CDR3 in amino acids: CASSTGQGRGTEAFF. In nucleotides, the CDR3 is TGTGCCAGTAGTACCGGACAGGGAAGGGGCACTGAAGCTTTCTTT.

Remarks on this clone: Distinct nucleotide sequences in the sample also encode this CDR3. CDR3 region: CASSYSTAQETQYF. Written as DNA, the CDR3 is TGTGCCAGCAGTTACTCGACGGCTCAAGAGACCCAGTACTTC. The chain combines TRBV6-6 with TRBJ2-5; D is ambiguous. The CDR3 has 14 amino acids. Trimming took off 0 bases at V and 2 bases at J, with 7 bases between the two ends. Germline lookup yields CDR1 MNHNY and CDR2 SVGAGI (reference sequence).

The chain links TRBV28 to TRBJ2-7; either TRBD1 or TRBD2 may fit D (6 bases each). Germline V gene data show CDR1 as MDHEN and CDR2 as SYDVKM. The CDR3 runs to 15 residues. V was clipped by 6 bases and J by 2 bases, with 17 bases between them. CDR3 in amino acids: CASRDLRGAPYEQYF. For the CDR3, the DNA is TGTGCCAGCAGGGACCTAAGGGGGGCCCCCTACGAGCAGTACTTC.

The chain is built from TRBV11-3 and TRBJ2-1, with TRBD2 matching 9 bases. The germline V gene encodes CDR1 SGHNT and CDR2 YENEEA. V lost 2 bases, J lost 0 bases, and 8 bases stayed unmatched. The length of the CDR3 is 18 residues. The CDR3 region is CASSLSVLAGASYNEQFF. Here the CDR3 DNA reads TGTGCCAGCAGCTTATCCGTATTAGCGGGGGCCTCCTACAATGAGCAGTTCTTC.

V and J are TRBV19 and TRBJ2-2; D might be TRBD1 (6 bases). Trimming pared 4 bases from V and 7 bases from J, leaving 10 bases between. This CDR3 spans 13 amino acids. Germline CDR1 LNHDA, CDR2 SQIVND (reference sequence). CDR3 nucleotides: TGTGCCAGTAGTACTACAGGGTTCGGGGAGCTGTTTTTT. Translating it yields CASSTTGFGELFF.